This passage covers 25 T cell receptor beta chains from one sample sequenced in a study of glioma-infiltrating T cells. The iRepertoire nested amplicon-rescue multiplex PCR amplified TCR alpha and beta CDR3s from RNA. TCRdb reprocessed the multiplex PCR reads with MiXCR, giving one entry per CDR3 protein. The sample lists 170,000 or so distinct CDR3 sequences, about 46% seen once, with about 5.2% in the top ten. Sequencing used glioma tissue, nonneoplastic brain tissue, or PBMCs (not recorded which). These receptors were obtained from a human donor with low-grade glioma or glioblastoma, undergoing nonglioma brain surgery, or in good health (not recorded which).

This clonotype turned up a few times. The rearrangement uses TRBV7-9 and TRBJ2-7; 11 nucleotides agree with TRBD1. Unmatched junction bases numbered 11, after V lost 6 bases and J lost 4 bases. The CDR3 is 16 residues long. The germline V gene encodes CDR1 SEHNR and CDR2 FQNEAQ (reference sequence). In DNA, the CDR3 is TGTGCCAGCAGTTCCTACCGGGACAGGGGGACTTACGAGCAGTACTTC. Translating gives CASSSYRDRGTYEQYF.

The V call is TRBV2, the J call TRBJ2-5; 7 bases map to TRBD2. CDR3 size: 14 residues. The J segment lost 11 bases and the V segment lost 7 bases, leaving 16 bases of the junction unmatched. Germline V gene lookup returns CDR1 SNHLY and CDR2 FYNNEI. CDR3 sequence (DNA): TGTGCCAGCAATGGGGGGGAATCTCGAGGTGAGCAGTACTTC. It codes for CASNGGESRGEQYF.

This clonotype has a handful of counts. The gene calls are TRBV30 and TRBJ1-2; a weak D match, TRBD1 (5 bases). Germline assignment: CDR1 GTSNPN and CDR2 SVGIG (reference sequence). This CDR3 is 13 amino acids long. Trimming pared 1 base from V and 7 bases from J, leaving 13 bases between. DNA for the CDR3: TGTGCCTGGAGTGAAGGCAGGGACCGTGGCTACACCTTC. This sequence encodes CAWSEGRDRGYTF.

The chain uses TRBV28 and TRBJ2-7, with 9 bases fitting TRBD1. CDR1 and CDR2 from the germline V gene are MDHEN and SYDVKM. CDR3 length: 13 amino acids. The junction had 7 bases not matched to a gene; V was cut back by 6 bases and J by 7 bases. DNA for the CDR3: TGTGCCAGCAGAACAGGGGGCTTAAGGGAGCAGTACTTC. This codes for CASRTGGLREQYF.

As for this clonotype: Given a much more abundant clone one base away, this may be a read error. The CDR3, as DNA: TGTGCCAGCGGACCGGGACAGATAAGCTCCTACGAGCAGTACTTC. This gives the protein CASGPGQISSYEQYF. This sequence joins TRBV28 and TRBJ2-7, with 7 positions matching TRBD1. The germline gives CDR1 MDHEN, CDR2 SYDVKM. The CDR3 has 15 amino acids. Trimming cost V 8 bases and J 0 bases; bases outside gene matches: 10.

In its sample, this clonotype ranks as medium-sized. This chain joins TRBV6-1 and TRBJ2-7, with 10 bases aligning to TRBD2. The CDR3 loop spans 14 amino acids. Germline CDR1 and CDR2: MNHNS and SASEGT. With 4 bases clipped from V and 4 bases from J, the junction kept 4 bases outside the gene matches. The CDR3 here is CASSAPGLAYEQYF. As DNA, the CDR3 is TGTGCCAGCAGTGCCCCGGGACTAGCGTACGAGCAGTACTTC.

Points on this clonotype: An end of the junction does not agree with germline; a read error may underlie this. The chain has TRBV14 and TRBJ2-1; TRBD1 aligns across 7 bases. The CDR3 consists of 14 residues. Germline-derived CDR1 and CDR2 are SGHDN and FVKESK. The CDR3 region has the DNA TGTGGCAGCAGCCAAGCCCCGACAGGGCCTGAGCAGTTCTTC. Its protein product is CGSSQAPTGPEQFF.

The V gene is TRBV20-1, the J gene TRBJ2-1; TRBD1 matches 8 bases. V trimming: 6 bases; J trimming: 12 bases; junction bases outside the gene matches: 16. This CDR3 contains 14 residues. Germline assignment: CDR1 DFQATT and CDR2 SNEGSKA (reference sequence). The DNA of the CDR3 is TGCAGTGCCTCAGAGGGCAGGGGGCGCCCCGGGCAGTTCTTC. It is translated as CSASEGRGRPGQFF.

The gene calls are TRBV28 and TRBJ2-1, with 10 bases identical to TRBD2. J lost 8 bases, V lost 6 bases, and 4 bases had no gene match. CDR3 length equals 13 residues. Germline loops: CDR1 MDHEN, CDR2 SYDVKM. The CDR3: CASRTGTSDEQFF. The CDR3 nucleotides are TGTGCCAGCAGAACCGGGACTAGCGATGAGCAGTTCTTC.

The CDR3 nucleotides read TGTGCCATCCGAGCTATAAATGAGCAGTTCTTC. It encodes CAIRAINEQFF. This sequence joins TRBV28 and TRBJ2-1, with unresolved D. From germline, CDR1 is MDHEN and CDR2 SYDVKM. The germline V and J ends were trimmed by 10 bases and 7 bases, with 11 bases remaining between them. The CDR3 loop spans 11 amino acids.

The V call is TRBV6-2 or TRBV6-3, the J call TRBJ1-1; D not resolved. The CDR3 sequence is 12 residues long. Trimming removed 8 bases at V and 8 bases at J, with 15 bases between. Germline V gives CDR1 MNHEY, CDR2 SVGEGT. The CDR3 reads CASGSWKGEAFF. The CDR3 DNA is TGTGCCAGCGGTTCCTGGAAAGGCGAAGCTTTCTTT.

Concerning this clonotype itself: One junction end does not reproduce the germline sequence, and a read error may be involved. V is TRBV28 and J is TRBJ1-5; no clear D gene. Germline-derived CDR1 and CDR2 are MDHEN and SYDVKM. The CDR3 length is 12 residues. The DNA of the CDR3 is TGTGCCAGAAACCAGCACCCCGCGCTTCCCAATTTT. Protein: CARNQHPALPNF.

On this clonotype itself: One end of the junction is discordant with germline, which a read error may explain. The chain employs TRBV6-5 and TRBJ1-1; 7 bases map to TRBD1. CDR1 is MNHEY and CDR2 is SVGAGI in the germline V gene. The length of the CDR3 is 14 residues. The CDR3 region has the DNA TGTGCCAGCAGCCGCCCCAGGGGGAACGCTGAAGCTTTCTTT. It encodes CASSRPRGNAEAFF.

Turning to this clonotype: A much larger clone differs by one base, so this may be a read error. The chain combines TRBV7-6 with TRBJ2-7; 7 nucleotides line up with TRBD1. From germline, CDR1 is SGHVS and CDR2 FNYEAQ. The CDR3 runs to 14 residues. DNA of the CDR3: TGTGCCAGCACCTTAAGACAGGGATCCTACGAGCAGTACTTC. This translates into CASTLRQGSYEQYF.

This clonotype appeared a few times. This sequence joins TRBV7-2 and TRBJ2-5; TRBD2 aligns across 11 bases. Per the germline V gene, CDR1 is SGHTA and CDR2 is FQGNSA. CDR3 size: 15 residues. V lost 4 bases, J lost 4 bases, and 5 bases stayed unmatched. The CDR3 coding sequence is TGTGCCAGCAGCTCGACTAGCGGGGCGGGAGAGACCCAGTACTTC. Amino acids: CASSSTSGAGETQYF.

In this sample, this clonotype turned up many times. This chain links TRBV14 with TRBJ2-7; D gene uncertain. The germline V gene has CDR1 SGHDN and CDR2 FVKESK. This CDR3 is 15 amino acids long. The V and J ends lost 0 bases and 5 bases respectively, with 14 bases between them. The DNA for the CDR3 is TGTGCCAGCAGCCAAGAAAGTCGACCCTGGGACGAGCAGTACTTC. It is translated as CASSQESRPWDEQYF.

The genes are TRBV5-6 and TRBJ2-1; 7 bases are a match to TRBD2. V lost 0 bases, J lost 5 bases, and 8 bases stayed unmatched. Germline V CDR1 and CDR2: SGHDT, YYEEEE. The CDR3 has 16 amino acids. The CDR3 region is CASSLVVASGHNEQFF. For the CDR3, the DNA is TGTGCCAGCAGCTTGGTGGTGGCTAGCGGCCACAATGAGCAGTTCTTC.

Details on this clonotype: An end of the junction differs from the germline gene, which may be a read error. J is TRBJ1-1 and V is TRBV27; D is unclear. CDR3 length: 14 residues. Germline V lookup: CDR1 MNHEY, CDR2 SMNVEV (reference sequence). The CDR3 nucleotides are TGTGCCATCAGTGAGAGGACTTGGAACACTGAAGCTTTCTTT. Translating it yields CAISERTWNTEAFF.

Turning to this clonotype: Relative to the germline gene, one junction end is altered; a read error may explain this. The chain uses TRBV15 and TRBJ2-3; D not resolved. The CDR3 runs 15 residues. Germline-derived CDR1 and CDR2 are LNHNV and YYDKDF (reference sequence). The CDR3 loop is CDTSRARKNTDTQYF. The CDR3 nucleotides read TGTGACACCAGCAGAGCTCGCAAAAATACAGATACGCAGTATTTT.

This clonotype was detected once. Mismatch with germline at one junction end may stem from a read error. This chain connects TRBV14 to TRBJ2-1, with TRBD2 matching 9 bases. The CDR3 consists of 15 residues. Germline V gene sequence: CDR1 SGHDN, CDR2 FVKESK. The DNA for the CDR3 is TGTGCCAGCAGCGCGGGGGGGGGTTCCTACAATGAGGAGTTCTTC. Protein: CASSAGGGSYNEEFF.

Turning to this clonotype: Its ends do not fully match the called genes, so a read error is possible. The J gene is TRBJ2-6, the V gene TRBV20-1, with D tentatively TRBD1 or TRBD2 (6 bases each). The CDR3 totals 15 residues. From germline, CDR1 is DFQATT and CDR2 SNEGSKA (reference sequence). The chain's CDR3 is CSASSGAAGADVLTF. The CDR3 nucleotides read TGCAGTGCTAGTTCGGGGGCGGCCGGGGCCGACGTCCTGACTTTC.

A note on this clonotype: At one boundary the junction diverges from the germline segment, which might be a read error. V gene TRBV2 combines with J gene TRBJ1-5; 7 bases are a match to TRBD1. The CDR3 contains 13 residues. Germline V gene lookup returns CDR1 SNHLY and CDR2 FYNNEI. CDR3 loop: CASMNDRDQPQGF. The CDR3 DNA follows: TGTGCCAGCATGAACGACAGGGATCAGCCCCAGGGTTTT.

This clonotype has at least ten counts. V and J are TRBV7-2 and TRBJ2-7, with D possibly TRBD2 on 5 matching bases. V dropped 3 bases and J dropped 3 bases, with 15 bases sitting between them. This CDR3 contains 15 residues. Germline V lookup: CDR1 SGHTA, CDR2 FQGNSA. The CDR3 DNA sequence: TGTGCCAGCAGCTTGGGCCCAGCGGAGTACTACGAGCAGTACTTC. Translated: CASSLGPAEYYEQYF. The variable domain in full, completed from reference TRBV7-2 and TRBJ2-7, reads GAGVSQSPSNKVTEKGKDVELRCDPISGHTALYWYRQSLGQGLEFLIYFQGNSAPDKSGLPSDRFSAERTGGSVSTLTIQRTQQEDSAVYLCASSLGPAEYYEQYFGPGTRLTVT.

This clonotype was recorded a few times. The chain has TRBV3-1 and TRBJ2-7, with 9 bases aligning to TRBD1. The germline V gene has CDR1 LGHDT and CDR2 YNNKEL (reference sequence). The CDR3 totals 15 residues. V lost 1 base, J lost 5 bases, and 6 bases stayed unmatched. For the CDR3, the DNA is TGTGCCAGCAGCCAAGCCGGGACAGGGTTGAACGAGCAGTACTTC. Translation gives CASSQAGTGLNEQYF.

This clonotype was observed once. The rearrangement links TRBV28 to TRBJ2-3; 8 positions agree with TRBD2. J lost 5 bases, V lost 1 base, and 8 bases had no gene match. Germline V gives CDR1 MDHEN, CDR2 SYDVKM. The length of the CDR3 is 16 residues. CDR3 loop: CASSLSLAGWGDTQYF. Here the CDR3 DNA reads TGTGCCAGCAGTTTATCTCTAGCGGGTTGGGGAGATACGCAGTATTTT.